Shown below are 30 T cell receptor beta chains from a single sample sequenced in a study of blood T cell repertoires in COVID-19. The data were produced by immunoSEQ multiplex PCR, yet TCRdb's version contains in-frame clones alone and is incomplete. The table lists about 38,000 clones, around 84% of them singletons. The sample consisted of peripheral blood. These receptors came from a man aged 55 to 70 with COVID-19, enrolled during active disease.

The rearrangement uses TRBV20-1 and TRBJ2-2; TRBD2 agrees at 10 bases. The CDR3 totals 15 residues. V lost 3 bases to trimming and J lost 5 bases; unmatched junction nucleotides: 6. CDR1 DFQATT and CDR2 SNEGSKA come from the germline V gene (reference sequence). In nucleotides, the CDR3 is TGCAGTGCTAGTCGGCCAGCGGGAGGGACCGGGGAGCTGTTTTTT. Translation gives CSASRPAGGTGELFF.

Here the CDR3 reads CASSVLAGEQFF. The CDR3 coding sequence is TGTGCCAGCAGCGTACTAGCGGGTGAGCAGTTCTTC. The rearrangement joins TRBV9 to TRBJ2-1; 8 nucleotides match TRBD2. The germline CDR1 and CDR2 sequences are SGDLS and YYNGEE. This CDR3 contains 12 residues. The J segment lost 9 bases and the V segment lost 1 base, leaving 0 bases of the junction unmatched.

V is TRBV6-5 and J is TRBJ1-2, with D maybe TRBD1 (5 bases). Germline V gene sequence: CDR1 MNHEY, CDR2 SVGAGI. Trimming stripped 6 bases from V and 4 bases from J, with 12 bases between. This CDR3 spans 13 amino acids. Written as DNA, the CDR3 is TGTGCCAGCAGGCTCAGGGTCTTCTATGGCTACACCTTC. Translation gives CASRLRVFYGYTF.

Regarding this clone: The same CDR3 is also encoded by other DNA sequences in this sample. J is TRBJ1-3 and V is TRBV3-1 (or the pseudogene TRBV3-2), with D unresolved. Trimming pared 4 bases from V and 4 bases from J, leaving 5 bases between. There are 12 residues in the CDR3. CDR1 and CDR2 from the germline V gene are LGHDT and YNNKEL (reference sequence). CDR3 bases: TGTGCCAGCAGCCCTTCCGGAAACACCATATATTTT. The encoded protein is CASSPSGNTIYF.

This chain connects TRBV9 to TRBJ1-1; D ambiguous. Germline V gene data show CDR1 as SGDLS and CDR2 as YYNGEE. The CDR3 extends over 13 amino acids. V lost 2 bases and J lost 9, with 14 bases in between. DNA for the CDR3: TGTGCCAGCAGCGTTAGCTGGGAGACACAAGCTTTCTTT. Protein: CASSVSWETQAFF.

This sequence joins TRBV7-7 and TRBJ2-2; D gene ambiguous. The CDR3 has 14 amino acids. In germline, CDR1 is SSHAT, CDR2 FNYEAQ (reference sequence). The ends were cut back, 0 bases at V and 3 bases at J, with 5 bases in the middle. CDR3 bases: TGTGCCAGCAGCTTAGCCCGGGACACCGGGGAGCTGTTTTTT. Translating gives CASSLARDTGELFF.

This clone was picked up a small number of times. This sequence joins TRBV7-9 and TRBJ1-5; tentative D call: TRBD1 (6 bases). The CDR3 length is 13 residues. Germline V lookup: CDR1 SEHNR, CDR2 FQNEAQ (reference sequence). Trimming took off 8 bases at V and 4 bases at J, with 12 bases between the two ends. The CDR3 is CASGGQSNQPQHF. Written as DNA, the CDR3 is TGTGCCAGCGGCGGACAGAGTAATCAGCCCCAGCATTTT.

The genes are TRBV11-2 and TRBJ2-3; TRBD1 agrees at 7 bases. Germline loops: CDR1 SGHAT, CDR2 FQNNGV. The CDR3 has 17 amino acids. Unmatched junction bases numbered 13, after V lost 1 base and J lost 6 bases. The CDR3 spells CASSLAPGRVQGDTQYF. DNA for the CDR3: TGTGCCAGCAGCTTAGCCCCCGGCAGGGTACAGGGGGATACGCAGTATTTT.

V is TRBV28 and J is TRBJ1-4; TRBD1 aligns across 7 bases. The CDR3 length is 15 residues. Looked up from germline, CDR1 is MDHEN and CDR2 is SYDVKM. J gave up 10 bases and V 8 bases, and 16 bases lay outside the gene matches. DNA of the CDR3: TGTGCCAGCGGAAGTCGTGACAGGGAATTTAGAAAACTGTTTTTT. As protein: CASGSRDREFRKLFF.

This sequence joins TRBV15 and TRBJ1-3; TRBD1 aligns across 9 bases. The CDR3 loop spans 15 amino acids. CDR1 is LNHNV and CDR2 is YYDKDF in the germline V gene (reference sequence). After removal of 3 bases from V and 4 bases from J, the junction contained 4 bases not matched to a gene. CDR3 nucleotide sequence: TGTGCCACCAGCAGGGGGACAGGGTCAGGAAACACCATATATTTT. Amino acid sequence: CATSRGTGSGNTIYF.

The chain combines TRBV6-5 with TRBJ2-7; 7 bases map to TRBD1. CDR1 and CDR2 from the germline V gene are MNHEY and SVGAGI. The CDR3 extends over 13 amino acids. V gave up 5 bases and J gave up 4 bases; unmatched junction bases: 5. CDR3 in DNA: TGTGCCAGCAGTACGACAGGGTGGTACGAGCAGTACTTC. Translation gives CASSTTGWYEQYF.

The chain recombines TRBV6-2 or TRBV6-3 with TRBJ1-2, with D possibly being TRBD1 (5 bases). V shed 2 bases and J shed 5 bases, with 18 bases lying between them. CDR1 is MNHEY, CDR2 SVGEGT, per germline. CDR3 length: 16 amino acids. CDR3 in DNA: TGTGCCAGCAGTTACGGAGGGGACTATGGATCTTATGGCTACACCTTC. Its protein is CASSYGGDYGSYGYTF.

The CDR3 DNA follows: TGTGCCAGCAGTTGGGACAGGGGGCGCGATGGCTACACCTTC. Translation: CASSWDRGRDGYTF. The chain uses TRBV27 and TRBJ1-2; 12 bases fit TRBD1. V trimming: 4 bases; J trimming: 6 bases; junction bases outside the gene matches: 3. The CDR3 is made up of 14 amino acids. Per germline, CDR1 MNHEY and CDR2 SMNVEV (reference sequence).

V is TRBV29-1 and J is TRBJ1-6; unclear D gene. The CDR3 extends over 13 amino acids. The germline gives CDR1 SQVTM, CDR2 ANQGSEA. Deletions cut 7 bases from V and 10 bases from J, with 17 bases between. The CDR3 reads CSAVGVPGSPLHF. The DNA of the CDR3 is TGCAGCGCCGTAGGCGTTCCGGGGTCACCCCTCCACTTT.

The V gene is TRBV5-1, the J gene TRBJ2-2, with D possibly matching TRBD1 (5 bases). The CDR3 contains 15 residues. With 4 bases removed from V and 4 bases from J, the gap between germline ends came to 14 bases. Per germline, CDR1 SGHRS and CDR2 YFSETQ. In DNA, the CDR3 is TGCGCCAGCAGCGCAACAGGTTTAGGCACCGGGGAGCTGTTTTTT. Its translation: CASSATGLGTGELFF.

The chain recombines TRBV11-2 with TRBJ1-4; 8 positions agree with TRBD1. CDR1 is SGHAT and CDR2 is FQNNGV in the germline V gene. The CDR3 covers 13 residues. Trimming at V came to 5 bases and at J to 8 bases, leaving 4 bases not matched to a gene. CDR3 DNA: TGTGCCAGCAGCCCTGGACAGGGCGAAAAACTGTTTTTT. Translating it yields CASSPGQGEKLFF.

This chain connects TRBV19 to TRBJ2-7; 8 nucleotides align to TRBD2. CDR1 is LNHDA, CDR2 SQIVND, per germline (reference sequence). This CDR3 comprises 15 residues. V lost 7 bases and J lost 2; bases outside the gene matches: 10. In DNA, the CDR3 is TGTGCCAGTAAGAAGGACGGGAGGGTCCCCTACGAGCAGTACTTC. Amino acids: CASKKDGRVPYEQYF.

This clone has a handful of counts. This chain connects TRBV30 to TRBJ1-6, with TRBD1 as a possible D gene (6 bases). The CDR3 runs to 14 residues. The V gene lost 1 base and the J gene lost 7 bases, with 11 bases spanning the gap. Looked up from germline, CDR1 is GTSNPN and CDR2 is SVGIG (reference sequence). The CDR3 DNA follows: TGTGCCTGGAGTGACAGGGTGCAGAATTCACCCCTCCACTTT. Translating it yields CAWSDRVQNSPLHF.

This clone was found once. The genes are TRBV2 and TRBJ2-3; D possibly corresponds to TRBD2 (5 bases). In germline, CDR1 is SNHLY, CDR2 FYNNEI. Trimming took 7 bases from V and 1 from J, leaving 12 bases between them. The CDR3 extends over 14 amino acids. CDR3 in DNA: TGTGCCAGCAAGGAGAGGGTAGGCACAGATACGCAGTATTTT. It codes for CASKERVGTDTQYF.

This clone was detected once. V usage is TRBV5-1 and J usage is TRBJ1-1, with 7 bases fitting TRBD1. CDR1 SGHRS and CDR2 YFSETQ come from the germline V gene. With V trimmed by 0 bases and J by 4 bases, 3 bases remained unmatched. CDR3 size: 14 residues. CDR3 nucleotide sequence: TGCGCCAGCAGCTTGGGACAGGGTTTCACTGAAGCTTTCTTT. Its protein product is CASSLGQGFTEAFF.

The chain employs TRBV18 and TRBJ2-5, with D uncertain. The germline V gene encodes CDR1 KGHSH and CDR2 LQKENI. CDR3 size: 14 residues. The ends were cut back, 1 base at V and 5 bases at J, with 11 bases in the middle. The CDR3 sequence: CASSPLGPKETQYF. The CDR3 DNA reads as TGTGCCAGCTCACCACTGGGCCCAAAGGAGACCCAGTACTTC.

This clone has only one observation. The V call is TRBV6-4, the J call TRBJ2-5, with D unclear. Deletions cut 6 bases from V and 5 bases from J, with 13 bases between. The CDR3 covers 13 residues. Germline CDR1 MRHNA, CDR2 SNTAGT. CDR3 nucleotides: TGTGCCAGCAGCTACCACTTGGGCGAGACCCAGTACTTC. Amino acids: CASSYHLGETQYF.

J is TRBJ1-1 and V is TRBV2; TRBD1 matches at 8 bases. The CDR3 loop spans 15 amino acids. Trimming cost V 0 bases and J 5 bases; bases outside gene matches: 5. The germline gives CDR1 SNHLY, CDR2 FYNNEI. This CDR3 is CASSEARGRGTEAFF. As DNA, the CDR3 is TGTGCCAGCAGTGAAGCCAGGGGGCGCGGGACTGAAGCTTTCTTT.

V and J are TRBV25-1 and TRBJ2-7; D possibly corresponds to TRBD1 (5 bases). Germline V gene data show CDR1 as MGHDK and CDR2 as SYGVNS. V lost 0 bases, J lost 3 bases, and 15 bases lay in between. CDR3 size: 16 residues. The CDR3 protein is CASSEYRGREIYEQYF. The CDR3 DNA reads TGTGCCAGCAGTGAATACCGAGGCAGGGAAATCTACGAGCAGTACTTC.

The V gene is TRBV23-1, the J gene TRBJ1-3; D may be TRBD1 (5 bases). TRBV23-1 is marked as an open reading frame, function uncertain. Between the trimmed V and J ends, which lost 4 bases and 4 bases, there was a span of 20 bases. This CDR3 contains 17 residues. The CDR3 region has the DNA TGCGCCAGCAGTCCCAATCAGTCAGGGAGGTCGGGAAACACCATATATTTT. Protein sequence: CASSPNQSGRSGNTIYF.

The chain links TRBV3-1 (or the pseudogene TRBV3-2) to TRBJ1-5; D is undetermined. The CDR3 is made up of 14 amino acids. Germline CDR1 reads LGHDT; CDR2 reads YNNKEL (reference sequence). V lost 0 bases and J lost 0, with 3 bases in between. Here the CDR3 reads CASSQDYSNQPQHF. CDR3 DNA sequence: TGTGCCAGCAGCCAAGATTATAGCAATCAGCCCCAGCATTTT.

This clone was seen a single time. The rearrangement links TRBV9 to TRBJ2-7, with D possibly TRBD2 on 5 matching bases. There are 13 residues in the CDR3. CDR1 and CDR2 (germline): SGDLS, YYNGEE. V shed 3 bases and J shed 6 bases, with 13 bases lying between them. Here the CDR3 DNA reads TGTGCCAGCAGCGCACTAGACAACGGCGAGCAGTACTTC. Protein: CASSALDNGEQYF.

The genes are TRBV11-2 and TRBJ1-2, with a tentative D call TRBD1 (5 bases). The ends were cut back, 2 bases at V and 2 bases at J, with 9 bases in the middle. The CDR3 is made up of 14 amino acids. Per germline, CDR1 SGHAT and CDR2 FQNNGV. CDR3 DNA: TGTGCCAGCAGCTTAAGGGGTAGAAACTATGGCTACACCTTC. Translation: CASSLRGRNYGYTF.

This chain links TRBV6-4 with TRBJ2-3, with 12 bases aligning to TRBD1. Germline CDR1 reads MRHNA; CDR2 reads SNTAGT. V lost 10 bases and J lost 3; bases outside the gene matches: 2. The CDR3 loop spans 13 amino acids. The CDR3 DNA reads as TGTGCCACGGGACAGGGGGCAACAGATACGCAGTATTTT. Translating it yields CATGQGATDTQYF.

The chain links TRBV18 to TRBJ1-3, with TRBD1 as a possible D gene (6 bases). Germline V gene data show CDR1 as KGHSH and CDR2 as LQKENI. V was cut by 3 bases and J by 7 bases, with 16 bases left in between. The CDR3 runs 15 residues. The CDR3 DNA follows: TGTGCCAGCTCACCGGGGGTAGCGGGGGCCAACACCATATATTTT. Amino acids: CASSPGVAGANTIYF.